One TCR beta chain is described in this entry. What it recognizes is unknown. Sequencing targeted expressed TCRB transcripts, as all isolated RNA had been reverse transcribed. Produced via immunoSEQ multiplex PCR; TCRdb's table is partial and in-frame only. The profile shows a few hundred thousand clones, around 26% of them singletons. The record originates from a study of beta chain features in type 1 diabetes. Whole-study findings and limits: VDJ junctions in type 1 diabetes patients carried more deletions and fewer insertions.

The TCR was taken from a man aged 25-40 years in good health. Sequencing used central memory CD4+ T cells from blood.

This CDR3 reads CASSEGLLGQYF. CDR3 in DNA: TGTGCCAGCAGTGAAGGCCTCCTGGGGCAGTACTTC. The J gene is TRBJ2-7, the V gene TRBV25-1; D unclear. CDR1 is MGHDK, CDR2 SYGVNS, per germline. Trimming took 2 bases from V and 9 from J, leaving 11 bases between them. The CDR3 length is 12 residues.